The T cell receptor (beta chain) under discussion was sequenced for a study of cytomegalovirus exposure and HLA in healthy donors. General observations from the study: Sequencing likely caused a cluster of highly shared sequence variants. The study found most TCR sequences rare, yet found some public TCRs in many donors.

Germline CDR1 and CDR2: SGHNT and YENEEA. This CDR3 is 16 amino acids long. V trimming: 6 bases; J trimming: 7 bases; junction bases outside the gene matches: 13. Turning to this clone: Its matching antigen is unknown.

The PCR was carried out with 60 Vbeta primers and 13 Jbeta primers. Generated by immunoSEQ multiplex PCR, the TCRdb table keeps only in-frame clones and is missing some. The table includes fewer than 200,000 clones, 79% detected once. Healthy people donating bone marrow made up the donors. Sequencing was done on a sample of PBMCs. J is TRBJ1-2 and V is TRBV11-3; 11 nucleotides line up with TRBD1. The sequence came from a woman in her thirties or forties in good health and CMV-seronegative. The CDR3, as DNA: TGTGCCAGCAGTACGGACAGGGGGCTTCATGGAAGTGGCTACACCTTC. Its translation is CASSTDRGLHGSGYTF.